The entry below gives a single T cell receptor beta chain sequence along with its context. The target of this receptor is not known. It has no much larger one-base neighbor in the sample; base qualities were not kept. The immunoSEQ Assay, a bias-controlled multiplex PCR, was used to amplify TCRbeta CDR3 regions from genomic DNA. The paper's processing steps were these. The number of nucleated cells in each sample was estimated from the amplification of reference gene primers within the assay. To quantify the absolute abundance of each unique TCRbeta CDR3 rearrangement, sequence reads were collapsed and filtered. For each sample, productive Simpson clonality was calculated by taking the square root of Simpson's diversity index across productive rearrangements. Here the immuneACCESS table is served through TCRdb, limited to in-frame sequences with V and J called. Missing clones are a known gap in these copies; in checked studies unresolved V genes cover under half, and the rest lacks a known reason. The V and J calls and clone size were taken over from that table, and D and trimming were inferred from the DNA. This sample has about 140,000 clones in its table, and around 81% of those were observed once. The biggest ten clones account for approximately 3.8% of the sample.

Taken from cysteine to phenylalanine, the CDR3 has 14 residues. Only the CDR3 DNA stays, 42 bases, in frame from base 1. The germline V and J ends show losses of 1 base and 3 bases respectively, and no gene match explains 3 bases of the junction. The germline V gene encodes CDR1 GTSNPN and CDR2 SVGIG (reference sequence). The data belong to a study of blood T cell repertoires in COVID-19 (dated by TCRdb to the early 2020s). At the level of the whole study: Samples covering the acute and convalescent phases of COVID-19 were provided by collaborators in the United States, Italy and Spain. HLA class I and class II types, where available, came from metadata supplied by the sample provider rather than from assay-based typing. The repertoires were released in a freely available public database meant as a resource for research on the immune response to SARS-CoV-2. The dataset comprised deeply sampled blood TCRbeta repertoires from subjects exposed to, actively infected with, or recovered from COVID-19. The samples were drawn from the first 160 participants of the ongoing ImmuneRACE study and from more than 1,000 subjects provided by 6 global collaborators. Sample metadata almost always included a de-identified subject ID, COVID-19 status, age in years and sex. The prospective study material was composed of cDNA or gDNA derived from T cells, B-cell-depleted T cells, or PBMCs.

The collaborating institutions used their own protocols to collect whole blood in K2EDTA tubes. For TCRbeta analysis, collaborators shipped samples in one of three forms: frozen whole blood, isolated PBMCs, or DNA extracted from either of those sample types. Broad study findings and their caveats: The quantity of clinical and demographic metadata differed by source and by participant and was supplied without curation.

The source is a woman aged 55-69 years with acute or convalescent COVID-19. Specimen: peripheral blood. Recombination linked TRBV30 to TRBJ1-5, and TRBD1 aligns with 7 junction nucleotides. The nucleotide sequence is given as TGTGCCTGGAGTGAAGGGACAGTCAATCAGCCCCAGCATTTT. This codes for CAWSEGTVNQPQHF.